This T cell receptor beta chain was captured by sequencing in a study of synovial regulatory T cells in juvenile arthritis. Findings and limits, study-wide: Synovial Teff and blood CPL repertoires partially overlapped with iaTreg TCR repertoires, which were largely patient-private. Synovial Tregs shared more CDR3 sequences with iaTregs than other blood Tregs. Inflammation-associated Treg cells in blood had less TCR diversity than the remaining blood Treg cells.

Points on this clone: Its antigen remains unidentified.

Clones were read by immunoSEQ multiplex PCR, and TCRdb kept only the in-frame ones, dropping some. Its table lists roughly 8,000 clones. Germline V gene data show CDR1 as SGHKS and CDR2 as YYEKEE (reference sequence). This CDR3 is 14 amino acids long. DNA for this receptor is not on file. The sequenced sample consisted of Treg cells from blood. Subset given: remaining (HLA-DR-negative) circulating blood Treg cells. The clonotype was recovered from a donor aged 2-30 years with juvenile idiopathic arthritis. The rearrangement uses TRBV5-5 and TRBJ1-1. The CDR3 reads CASSVSFRYTEAFF.